This TCR beta chain was captured by sequencing in a study of T cell changes during pregnancy in multiple sclerosis. The CDR3 consists of 14 residues. Germline lookup yields CDR1 ENHRY and CDR2 SYGVKD. V was pared by 0 bases and J by 1 base, with 6 bases between. TCRdb's table, derived via immunoSEQ multiplex PCR, lists solely in-frame clones and lacks some. The sample records tens of thousands of clones, 90% being singletons. The sequence came from a female donor in good health, enrolled as a control in a pregnancy study. The rearrangement uses TRBV10-3 and TRBJ1-2, with D hard to call. This specimen consisted of CD4+ T cells from peripheral blood mononuclear cells, obtained in the third trimester of pregnancy. The CDR3 region is CAISESFRNYGYTF. The CDR3 DNA reads as TGTGCCATCAGTGAGTCGTTCCGTAACTATGGCTACACCTTC.